The text below deals with one T cell receptor beta chain. This clone appeared once. The antigen it recognizes is unknown. No qualities accompany the bases; no much larger clone lies one base away. Reading the germline V gene gives CDR1 SGHTS and CDR2 YDEGEE. Spanning cysteine to phenylalanine, the CDR3 consists of 12 amino acids. Just the 36-base CDR3 DNA is kept, in frame starting at base 1. The germline ends are 6 bases apart after V is trimmed by 5 bases and J by 0 bases. Participants in the prospective study were aged roughly 18 to 95 years, lived in under 30 United States geographic areas, and enrolled through a virtual design. In the prospective study, participants were assigned to cohorts based on the clinical history participants reported in a screening survey and a study questionnaire. ImmuneRACE Cohort 3 recovered participants were defined by two consecutive negative NP/OP PCR tests, healthcare professional clearance, or symptom resolution. In the prospective study, mobile phlebotomists collected whole blood, serum and a nasopharyngeal or oropharyngeal swab from each participant. Participants in the prospective study had the option to provide additional blood draws and questionnaires over a 2-month period. Before DNA extraction, prospective study blood samples were shipped either frozen or at room temperature.

The sample belongs to a study of blood T cell repertoires in COVID-19 (dated by TCRdb to 2020 to 2021). With regard to the full study: The collaborator samples originated in the United States, Italy and Spain and spanned the acute and convalescent phases of COVID-19. The repertoires were released in a freely available public database meant as a resource for research on the immune response to SARS-CoV-2. A de-identified subject ID, COVID-19 status, age in years and sex were almost always included in the sample metadata. The dataset comprised deeply sampled blood TCRbeta repertoires from subjects exposed to, actively infected with, or recovered from COVID-19. The prospective study material was composed of cDNA or gDNA derived from T cells, B-cell-depleted T cells, or PBMCs. Where available, HLA class I and class II types were obtained from metadata supplied by the sample provider rather than from assay-based typing. The samples were drawn from the first 160 participants of the ongoing ImmuneRACE study and from 950 to 1,500 subjects provided by 6 global collaborators.

The immunoSEQ Assay, a bias-controlled multiplex PCR, was used to amplify TCRbeta CDR3 regions from genomic DNA. The published analysis was carried out like this. The number of nucleated cells in each sample was estimated by amplification of reference gene primers within the assay. To quantify the absolute abundance of each unique TCRbeta CDR3 rearrangement, sequence reads were collapsed and filtered. For each sample, productive Simpson clonality was calculated as the square root of Simpson's diversity index across productive rearrangements. The clones in this table, taken by TCRdb from immuneACCESS, are in-frame only. Not every clone is retained; where verified, under half of the shortfall comes from an unresolved V gene, and the cause of the rest is unknown. V, J and clone size are those of that table, while D and trimming were read from the DNA. The sample contains about 270,000 clones, around 86% of them found a single time. Of the sample, around a sixth falls within the top ten clones.

Overall study results and their limits: Clinical and demographic metadata were provided uncurated, with the amount varying by source and participant.

The sequence is built from TRBV5-8 and TRBJ2-7, with the D gene too uncertain to name. The receptor was derived from a man younger than 30 who had recovered from COVID-19. The sample was PBMCs or T cells enriched from blood (not recorded which). The sequenced DNA is TGTGCCAGCAGTTCGAGCTCCTACGAGCAGTACTTC. Translated, this is CASSSSSYEQYF.